These 8 T cell receptor beta chains share one sample of origin, sequenced in a study of blood T cell repertoires in COVID-19. The data were produced by immunoSEQ multiplex PCR, yet TCRdb's version contains in-frame clones alone and is incomplete. The data contain around 340,000 clones, around 85% of them seen just once; the ten biggest clones take up roughly 4%. The sequenced sample was PBMCs or T cells enriched from blood (not recorded which). These receptors all stem from a woman between 35 and 50 years old with acute COVID-19.

This clone was counted a single time. The chain links TRBV5-1 to TRBJ2-5; maybe TRBD2 (5 bases). Trimming pared 0 bases from V and 2 bases from J, leaving 8 bases between. There are 14 residues in the CDR3. Germline loops: CDR1 SGHRS, CDR2 YFSETQ. The CDR3 is CASSLGRGQETQYF. The CDR3 DNA follows: TGCGCCAGCAGCTTGGGACGGGGTCAAGAGACCCAGTACTTC. Full variable domain (remainder filled in from reference TRBV5-1 and TRBJ2-5): KAGVTQTPRYLIKTRGQQVTLSCSPISGHRSVSWYQQTPGQGLQFLFEYFSETQRNKGNFPGRFSGRQFSNSRSEMNVSTLELGDSALYLCASSLGRGQETQYFGPGTRLLVL.

V gene TRBV7-2 combines with J gene TRBJ1-2, with TRBD1 matching over 8 bases. V was pared by 0 bases and J by 4 bases, with 10 bases of the junction left unmatched. The CDR3 is 17 residues long. In germline, CDR1 is SGHTA, CDR2 FQGNSA. CDR3 in amino acids: CASSLAHLDRAGYGYTF. CDR3 nucleotide sequence: TGTGCCAGCAGCTTAGCGCATCTGGACAGGGCGGGCTATGGCTACACCTTC. Looking up the rest from reference TRBV7-2 and TRBJ1-2 gives the full variable domain: GAGVSQSPSNKVTEKGKDVELRCDPISGHTALYWYRQSLGQGLEFLIYFQGNSAPDKSGLPSDRFSAERTGGSVSTLTIQRTQQEDSAVYLCASSLAHLDRAGYGYTFGSGTRLTVV.

The chain uses TRBV5-1 and TRBJ1-2, with 7 bases identical to TRBD1. The V segment lost 2 bases and the J segment 3 bases; nucleotides outside the gene matches: 13. The CDR3 runs to 17 residues. CDR1 SGHRS and CDR2 YFSETQ come from the germline V gene. The CDR3 coding sequence is TGCGCCAGCAGCTTCGGGGACAGCAGAAGTGGGGACTATGGCTACACCTTC. Encoded protein: CASSFGDSRSGDYGYTF.

The chain recombines TRBV9 with TRBJ2-1; a possible D gene is TRBD2 (5 bases). This CDR3 is built from 16 residues. Trimming removed 0 bases from V and 0 bases from J, with 10 bases in between. Germline values: CDR1 SGDLS, CDR2 YYNGEE. The CDR3 is CASSVGWSGSYNEQFF. The CDR3 nucleotides read TGTGCCAGCAGCGTAGGGTGGAGCGGCTCCTACAATGAGCAGTTCTTC.

CDR3 bases: TGTGCCAGCACTCGTTCGGGTATCTCTGAAGCTTTCTTT. Translation: CASTRSGISEAFF. The chain recombines TRBV6-5 with TRBJ1-1; D is unclear. The CDR3 is 13 residues long. Germline CDR1 reads MNHEY; CDR2 reads SVGAGI. Trimming left V 7 bases short and J 6 bases short, with 15 bases between.

This sequence joins TRBV5-6 and TRBJ1-2; 7 bases match TRBD1. In germline, CDR1 is SGHDT, CDR2 YYEEEE. J was trimmed by 6 bases and V by 4 bases; bases with no gene match: 12. The CDR3 sequence is 15 residues long. The CDR3: CASSLPGGSVNGYTF. CDR3 bases: TGTGCCAGCAGCCTGCCAGGGGGATCAGTGAATGGCTACACCTTC.

The CDR3 sequence is CASSRNEAGEQFF. CDR3 in DNA: TGTGCCAGCTCACGGAATGAGGCCGGGGAGCAGTTCTTC. The rearrangement uses TRBV18 and TRBJ2-1; D is unresolved. The V gene's germline CDR1 is KGHSH and CDR2 LQKENI. Trimming shortened V by 4 bases and J by 10 bases, and 14 bases separated the two germline ends. The CDR3 runs to 13 residues.

The rearrangement uses TRBV18 and TRBJ1-4; D perhaps matches TRBD1 (6 bases). The CDR3 loop spans 19 amino acids. Looked up from germline, CDR1 is KGHSH and CDR2 is LQKENI. Trimming took off 2 bases at V and 5 bases at J, with 24 bases between the two ends. The chain's CDR3 is CASSPTGGAGPYGNEKLFF. Written as DNA, the CDR3 is TGTGCCAGCTCACCAACGGGGGGCGCGGGACCTTATGGGAATGAAAAACTGTTTTTT.